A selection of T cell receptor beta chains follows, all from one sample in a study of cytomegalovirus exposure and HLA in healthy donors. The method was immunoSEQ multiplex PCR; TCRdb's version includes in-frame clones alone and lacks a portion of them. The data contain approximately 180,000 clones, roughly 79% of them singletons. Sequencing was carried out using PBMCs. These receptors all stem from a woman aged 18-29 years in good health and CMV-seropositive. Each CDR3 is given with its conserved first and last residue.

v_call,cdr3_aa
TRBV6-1,CASWRANYGYTF
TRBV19,CASSIRGANTGELFF
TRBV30,CAWSVGSTDTQYF
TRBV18,CASSREPTGGYTF
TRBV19,CASSIVGRPNTEAFF
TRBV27,CASRPTGTGPFYF
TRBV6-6,CASSYVQGTSYEQYF
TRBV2,CASGRQAIYEQYF
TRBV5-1,CASSLGLLRSSPLHF
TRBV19,CASKGGLHTNTGELFF
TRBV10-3,CAISEITFPTGELSEKLFF
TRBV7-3,CASSLGVIGYNEQFF
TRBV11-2,CASSPGLAGVSEQFF
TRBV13,CASSSDARGIYEQYF
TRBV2,CASSVRGINEKLFF
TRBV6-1,CASSATSSGANVLTF
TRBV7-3,CASSPHPPRPAATNEKLFF
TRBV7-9,CASSLDAVGTYEQYF
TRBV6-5,CASSRQLATNEKLFF
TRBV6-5,CASSQVLSGNTIYF
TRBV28,CASSLNRRSSYNEQFF
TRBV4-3,CASSLVVDRGNTIYF
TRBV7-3,CASSSLPRDRGNTQYF
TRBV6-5,CASRTNTGEPFF
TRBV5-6,CASSLLNRGHNQPRHF
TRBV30,CAWTGTGGSYGYTF
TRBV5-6,CASSSTGRSSNYGYTF
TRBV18,CASSPSGQPWDEQYF
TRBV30,CAWDSRETQYF
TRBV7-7,CASSLGQGHNEQFF
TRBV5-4,CASSSRGGLETQYF
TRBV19,CASSSGTSGDGQFF
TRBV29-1,CSVATGQGDTDTQYF
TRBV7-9,CASSLGLAGADLNEQFF
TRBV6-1,CASSGARGGNTDTQYF
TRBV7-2,CASSLRDRGQGTGELFF
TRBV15,CATDGGVGETQYF
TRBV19,CASSKSRDRGGMTQHF
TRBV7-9,CASSPWGDGYNEQFF
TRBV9,CASSVEGLWTYEQYF
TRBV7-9,CASSGTGPWGLGSQPQHF
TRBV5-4,CASSLLDRGNTQYF
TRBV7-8,CASSPKVHSSYNEQFF
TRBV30,CAWSVGGEQYF
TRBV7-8,CASRRTGSGEQYF
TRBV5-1,CASSRDREIEAFF
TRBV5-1,CASSLASGGTGNEQFF
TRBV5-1,CASSLGQGGYGYTF
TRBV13,CASSLPSGGTDTQYF
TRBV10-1,CASSRTSGVTDTQYF
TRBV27,CASSFGDTGGYGYTF